One and the same sample provided the 14 T cell receptor beta chains below, sequenced in a study of T cell repertoires in cytomegalovirus infection. TCRdb recomputed calls from the reads with MiXCR, one row per CDR3 protein. The table has 54,000 or so distinct CDR3 sequences, 25% to 40% seen once. Their antigens remain unidentified. Sequencing was performed on PBMCs, sequenced either directly or after in vitro stimulation (not recorded which). These receptors were obtained from a human donor in good health (CMV status not recorded). Some clones in this sample may be carry-over from other donors' samples.

This clonotype came up many times. This rearrangement joins TRBV4-1 to TRBJ2-5; D may be TRBD2 (6 bases). Deletions cut 4 bases from V and 2 bases from J, with 14 bases between. Germline V gives CDR1 MGHRA, CDR2 YSYEKL. CDR3 size: 15 residues. The DNA of the CDR3 is TGCGCCAGCAGCCGCACGGCGGGGCTACAAGAGACCCAGTACTTC. It yields the protein CASSRTAGLQETQYF.

This sequence joins TRBV12-3 or TRBV12-4 and TRBJ2-1; TRBD2 matches at 10 bases. The CDR3 length is 16 residues. The V and J ends lost 6 bases and 5 bases, in that order; junction bases with no gene match: 10. CDR3 sequence (DNA): TGTGCCAGCAGCCCTGATCTAGCGGGAGTTAACAATGAGCAGTTCTTC. Its translation is CASSPDLAGVNNEQFF.

The chain couples TRBV6-2 or TRBV6-3 to TRBJ1-1; D is possibly TRBD1 (6 bases). CDR3 length: 12 amino acids. Germline V lookup: CDR1 MNHEY, CDR2 SVGEGT. Trimming pared 1 base from V and 6 bases from J, leaving 6 bases between. CDR3 in DNA: TGTGCCAGCAGTTACTGGGGGCCTGAAGCTTTCTTT. Translating gives CASSYWGPEAFF.

This clonotype was seen more than once but under ten times. The chain carries TRBV7-2 and TRBJ2-5; maybe TRBD2 (5 bases). CDR1 is SGHTA, CDR2 FQGNSA, per germline. Trimming took 2 bases from V and 0 from J, leaving 10 bases between them. CDR3 length: 15 amino acids. CDR3 sequence (DNA): TGTGCCAGCAGCTTACGGGGATCGTACCAAGAGACCCAGTACTTC. This sequence encodes CASSLRGSYQETQYF.

J is TRBJ2-7 and V is TRBV20-1; D tentatively fits TRBD1 or TRBD2 (5 bases each). V was cut by 3 bases and J by 2 bases, with 14 bases left in between. The CDR3 extends over 14 amino acids. Germline-derived CDR1 and CDR2 are DFQATT and SNEGSKA (reference sequence). CDR3 amino acids: CSASRGQGPYEQYF. The CDR3 region has the DNA TGCAGTGCTAGCAGAGGTCAGGGACCCTACGAGCAGTACTTC.

The genes are TRBV7-6 and TRBJ1-4; 8 positions agree with TRBD1. The CDR3 covers 15 residues. The V segment lost 5 bases and the J segment 2 bases; nucleotides outside the gene matches: 4. Looked up from germline, CDR1 is SGHVS and CDR2 is FNYEAQ. Written as DNA, the CDR3 is TGTGCCAGCAGCCCTCGGACAGGGACTAATGAAAAACTGTTTTTT. It is translated as CASSPRTGTNEKLFF.

This clonotype has a count of ten or more. The rearrangement joins TRBV7-9 to TRBJ2-1, with 8 bases that match TRBD2. CDR3 length: 14 residues. Trimming removed 5 bases from V and 15 bases from J; junction bases left unmatched: 15. Germline V gives CDR1 SEHNR, CDR2 FQNEAQ (reference sequence). As DNA, the CDR3 is TGTGCCAGCAGCATGAGCGGGGGCCCCACCGTTGCGTTCTTC. Residues: CASSMSGGPTVAFF.

A note on this clonotype: A much bigger clone sits one base away, suggesting this may be a read error. The rearrangement links TRBV7-6 to TRBJ2-7; D tentatively reads TRBD1 or TRBD2 (5 bases each). Germline V gives CDR1 SGHVS, CDR2 FNYEAQ. The CDR3 has 14 amino acids. This chain's CDR3 is CASSLGRRSYEHYF. The CDR3 bases are TGTGCCAGCAGCTTGGGACGGAGGTCCTACGAGCATTACTTC. The variable domain in full, completed from reference TRBV7-6 and TRBJ2-7, reads GAGVSQSPRYKVTKRGQDVALRCDPISGHVSLYWYRQALGQGPEFLTYFNYEAQQDKSGLPNDRFSAERPEGSISTLTIQRTEQRDSAMYRCASSLGRRSYEHYFGPGTRLTVT.

This rearrangement joins TRBV5-1 to TRBJ1-6; D is possibly TRBD1 (5 bases). Germline V CDR1 and CDR2: SGHRS, YFSETQ. This CDR3 has 18 amino acids. Trimming took off 4 bases at V and 0 bases at J, with 17 bases between the two ends. The CDR3 spells CASSEIGHGSSYNSPLHF. CDR3 bases: TGCGCCAGCAGCGAAATAGGACATGGGAGCTCCTATAATTCACCCCTCCACTTT.

The V call is TRBV6-2 or TRBV6-3, the J call TRBJ2-7; D ambiguous. The CDR3 has 12 amino acids. Per the germline V gene, CDR1 is MNHEY and CDR2 is SVGEGT. V was trimmed by 4 bases and J by 5 bases, leaving 9 bases between them. The CDR3 bases are TGTGCCAGCAGTTCCCTGAGCAACGAGCAGTACTTC. This gives the protein CASSSLSNEQYF.

J is TRBJ2-4 and V is TRBV4-2; D is undetermined. The CDR3 consists of 17 residues. Germline-derived CDR1 and CDR2 are LGHNA and YNFKEQ. Trimming left V 2 bases short and J 0 bases short, with 14 bases between. The CDR3 nucleotides are TGTGCCAGCAGCCAATATTGGCTGGTTGTAGCCAAAAACATTCAGTACTTC. Amino acids: CASSQYWLVVAKNIQYF.

The chain recombines TRBV19 with TRBJ2-2; D not certain. V dropped 3 bases and J dropped 4 bases, with 21 bases sitting between them. Germline V gives CDR1 LNHDA, CDR2 SQIVND (reference sequence). The CDR3 runs 18 residues. DNA for the CDR3: TGTGCCAGTAGTATCGTGGGAAAAATCTCTATGGGCACCGGGGAGCTGTTTTTT. Translated, it gives CASSIVGKISMGTGELFF.

This clonotype was seen a handful of times. The V and J genes are TRBV7-2 and TRBJ2-2; 11 bases agree with TRBD2. The CDR3 runs 18 residues. CDR1 is SGHTA, CDR2 FQGNSA, per germline. Losses at the gene ends were 4 bases for V and 4 bases for J; bases not matched to a gene: 11. The CDR3 nucleotides are TGTGCCAGCAGCTACCGACTAGCGGGGTCCCTCCCCACCGGGGAGCTGTTTTTT. This sequence encodes CASSYRLAGSLPTGELFF.

This clonotype was seen ten or more times. The chain has TRBV7-8 and TRBJ1-1, with no clear D. Trimming left V 8 bases short and J 3 bases short, with 13 bases between. Germline V gene sequence: CDR1 SGHVS, CDR2 FQNEAQ. CDR3 length: 13 residues. CDR3 DNA sequence: TGTGCCAGCGGTCCTCTTTGGGACACTGAAGCTTTCTTT. Its translation: CASGPLWDTEAFF.